This T cell receptor (beta chain) was retrieved from a study of breast tumors, draining lymph nodes, adjacent tissues. Findings and limits, study-wide: Tumor repertoires ranked between lymph nodes and nontumor tissue in diversity, with V and J gene preferences. The lymph node origin of tumor T cells was framed as consistent with a hypothesis, not demonstrated. Luminal-like breast cancer showed significantly higher tumor–nontumor repertoire similarity than basal-like. Findings are consistent with lymph node origin and intratumoral expansion of most tumor T cells.

V was pared by 8 bases and J by 7 bases, with 9 bases between. The CDR3 has 11 amino acids. Germline V gene sequence: CDR1 MNHNY, CDR2 SVGAGI (reference sequence). Samples came from axillary lymph nodes draining the breast cancer. This clonotype was recorded a few times. Its cognate antigen is unknown. This may arise from a read error, as a much more abundant clone is one base away. TCRdb passed the multiplex PCR reads through MiXCR, listing each CDR3 protein once. The sample lists over 250,000 distinct CDR3 sequences, over 25% seen once, with more than 1% in the top ten. The source material was axillary lymph node tissue. The rearrangement uses TRBV6-6 and TRBJ2-1; a weak D match, TRBD1 (5 bases). The receptor comes from a female donor with breast cancer. Some clones in this sample may be carry-over from other donors' samples. The CDR3 coding sequence is TGTGCCAGCGGACACTTGAATGAGCAGTTCTTC. This sequence encodes CASGHLNEQFF.